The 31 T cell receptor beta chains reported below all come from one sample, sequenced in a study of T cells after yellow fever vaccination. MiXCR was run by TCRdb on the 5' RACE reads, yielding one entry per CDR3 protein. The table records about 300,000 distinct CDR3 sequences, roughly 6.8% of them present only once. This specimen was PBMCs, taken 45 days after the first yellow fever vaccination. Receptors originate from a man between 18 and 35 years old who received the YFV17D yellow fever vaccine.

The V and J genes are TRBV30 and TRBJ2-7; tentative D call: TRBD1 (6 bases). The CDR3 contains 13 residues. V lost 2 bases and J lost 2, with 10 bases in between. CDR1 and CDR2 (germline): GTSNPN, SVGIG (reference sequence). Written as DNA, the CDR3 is TGTGCCTGGAGTTGGACAGTAGCCTACGAGCAGTACTTC. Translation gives CAWSWTVAYEQYF.

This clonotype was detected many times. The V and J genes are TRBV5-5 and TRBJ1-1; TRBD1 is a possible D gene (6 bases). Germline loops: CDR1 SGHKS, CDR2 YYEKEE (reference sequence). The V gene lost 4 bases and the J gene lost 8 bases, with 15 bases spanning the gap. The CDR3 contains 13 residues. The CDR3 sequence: CASSLGSGQEAFF. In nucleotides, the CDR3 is TGTGCCAGCAGCCTTGGTTCGGGACAAGAAGCTTTCTTT.

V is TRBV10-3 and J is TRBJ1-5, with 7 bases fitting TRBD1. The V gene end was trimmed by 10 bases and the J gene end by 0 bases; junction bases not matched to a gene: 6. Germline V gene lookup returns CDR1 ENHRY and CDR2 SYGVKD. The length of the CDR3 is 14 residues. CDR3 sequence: CATDRDGSNQPQHF. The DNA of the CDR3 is TGTGCCACCGACAGGGACGGTAGCAATCAGCCCCAGCATTTT.

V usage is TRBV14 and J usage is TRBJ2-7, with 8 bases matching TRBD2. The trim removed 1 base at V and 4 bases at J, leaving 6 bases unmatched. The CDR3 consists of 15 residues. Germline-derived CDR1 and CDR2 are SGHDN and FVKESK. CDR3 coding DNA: TGTGCCAGCAGCCAAGTAGCGGGGAGAGTTTACGAGCAGTACGTC. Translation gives CASSQVAGRVYEQYV.

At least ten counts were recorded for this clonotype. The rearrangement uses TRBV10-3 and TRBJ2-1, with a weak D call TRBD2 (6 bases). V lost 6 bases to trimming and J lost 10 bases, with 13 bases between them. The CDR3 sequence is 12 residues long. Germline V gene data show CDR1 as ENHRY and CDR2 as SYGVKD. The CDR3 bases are TGTGCCATCAGCCCCGGGGGTCGGGAGCAGTTCTTC. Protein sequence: CAISPGGREQFF.

The CDR3 spells CASTVGGETQYF. The DNA of the CDR3 is TGTGCCAGCACCGTCGGGGGAGAGACCCAGTACTTC. The chain recombines TRBV12-3 or TRBV12-4 with TRBJ2-5; a weak D match, TRBD2 (6 bases). The CDR3 totals 12 residues. The V end lost 7 bases, the J end lost 4 bases, and 10 bases lay between the germline ends.

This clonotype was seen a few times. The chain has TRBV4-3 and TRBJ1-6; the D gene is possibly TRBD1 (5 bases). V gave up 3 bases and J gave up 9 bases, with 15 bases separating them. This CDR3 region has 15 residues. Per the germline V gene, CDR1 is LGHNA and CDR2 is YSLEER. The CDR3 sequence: CASSQFWQGGSPLHF. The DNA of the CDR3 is TGCGCCAGCAGCCAGTTCTGGCAGGGAGGTTCACCCCTCCACTTT.

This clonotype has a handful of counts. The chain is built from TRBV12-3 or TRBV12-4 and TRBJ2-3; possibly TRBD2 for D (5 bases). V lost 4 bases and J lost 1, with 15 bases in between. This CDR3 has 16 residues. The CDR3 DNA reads TGTGCCAGCAGTTCCGTGGTTCGGGAACGCACAGATACGCAGTATTTT. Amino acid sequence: CASSSVVRERTDTQYF.

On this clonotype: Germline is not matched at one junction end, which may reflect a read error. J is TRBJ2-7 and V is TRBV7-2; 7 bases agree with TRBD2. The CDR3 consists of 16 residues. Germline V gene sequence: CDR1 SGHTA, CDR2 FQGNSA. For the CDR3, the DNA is TGTTCCAGCAGCACGTCCGGGGGGACCCTTTCCTACGAGCAGTACTTC. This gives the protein CSSSTSGGTLSYEQYF.

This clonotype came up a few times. This CDR3 is CATADTGNQPQHF. The DNA of the CDR3 is TGTGCCACCGCAGACACTGGCAATCAGCCCCAGCATTTT. V gene TRBV6-1 combines with J gene TRBJ1-5, with no clear D. The germline V and J ends were trimmed by 10 bases and 2 bases, with 12 bases remaining between them. The CDR3 is 13 residues long. Germline lookup yields CDR1 MNHNS and CDR2 SASEGT.

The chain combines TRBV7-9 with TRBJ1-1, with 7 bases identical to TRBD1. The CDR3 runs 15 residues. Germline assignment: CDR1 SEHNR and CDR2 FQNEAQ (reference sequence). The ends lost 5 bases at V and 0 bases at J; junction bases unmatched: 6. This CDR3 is CASSAIQGLNTEAFF. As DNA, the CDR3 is TGTGCCAGCAGCGCAATACAGGGGCTGAACACTGAAGCTTTCTTT.

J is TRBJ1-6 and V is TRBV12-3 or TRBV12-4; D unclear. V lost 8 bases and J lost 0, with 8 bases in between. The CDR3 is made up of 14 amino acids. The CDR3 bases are TGTGCCAGCTATCCGAGCTCCTATAATTCACCCCTCCACTTT. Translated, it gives CASYPSSYNSPLHF.

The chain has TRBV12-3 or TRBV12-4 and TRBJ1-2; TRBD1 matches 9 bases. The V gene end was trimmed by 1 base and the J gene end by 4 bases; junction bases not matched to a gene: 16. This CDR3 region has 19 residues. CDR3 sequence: CASSLEGAEGQGYLYGYTF. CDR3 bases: TGTGCCAGCAGTTTAGAGGGTGCGGAGGGACAGGGCTATCTCTATGGCTACACCTTC.

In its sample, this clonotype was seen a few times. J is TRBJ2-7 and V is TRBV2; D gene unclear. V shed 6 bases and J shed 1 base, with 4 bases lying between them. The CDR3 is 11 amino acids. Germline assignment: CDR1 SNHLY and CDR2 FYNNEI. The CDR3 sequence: CASRGSYEQYF. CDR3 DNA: TGTGCCAGCAGGGGTTCCTACGAGCAGTACTTC. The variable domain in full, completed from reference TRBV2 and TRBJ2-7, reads EPEVTQTPSHQVTQMGQEVILRCVPISNHLYFYWYRQILGQKVEFLVSFYNNEISEKSEIFDDQFSVERPDGSNFTLKIRSTKLEDSAMYFCASRGSYEQYFGPGTRLTVT.

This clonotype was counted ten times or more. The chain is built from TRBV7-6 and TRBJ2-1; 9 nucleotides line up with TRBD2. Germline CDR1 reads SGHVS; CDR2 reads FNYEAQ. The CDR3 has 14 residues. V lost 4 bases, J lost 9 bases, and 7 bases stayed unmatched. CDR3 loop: CASSSGTSPAEQFF. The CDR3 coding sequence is TGTGCCAGCAGCTCCGGGACTAGCCCCGCTGAGCAGTTCTTC.

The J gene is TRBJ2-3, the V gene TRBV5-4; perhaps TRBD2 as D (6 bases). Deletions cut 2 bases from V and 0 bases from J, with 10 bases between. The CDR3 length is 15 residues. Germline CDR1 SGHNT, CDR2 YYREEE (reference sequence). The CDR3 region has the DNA TGTGCCAGCAGCTTCGGACTATCAAGCACAGATACGCAGTATTTT. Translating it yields CASSFGLSSTDTQYF. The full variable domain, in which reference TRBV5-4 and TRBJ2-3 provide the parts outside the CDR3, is ETGVTQSPTHLIKTRGQQVTLRCSSQSGHNTVSWYQQALGQGPQFIFQYYREEENGRGNFPPRFSGLQFPNYSSELNVNALELDDSALYLCASSFGLSSTDTQYFGPGTRLTVL.

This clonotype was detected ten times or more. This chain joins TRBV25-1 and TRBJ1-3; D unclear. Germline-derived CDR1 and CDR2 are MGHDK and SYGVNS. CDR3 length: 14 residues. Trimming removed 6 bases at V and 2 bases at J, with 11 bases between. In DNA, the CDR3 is TGTGCCAGCAGCCCCGGCCATACTGGAAACACCATATATTTT. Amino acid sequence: CASSPGHTGNTIYF.

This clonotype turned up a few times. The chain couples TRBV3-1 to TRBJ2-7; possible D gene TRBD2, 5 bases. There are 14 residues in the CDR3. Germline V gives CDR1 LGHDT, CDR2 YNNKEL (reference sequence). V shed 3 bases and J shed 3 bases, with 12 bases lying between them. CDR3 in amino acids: CASSQEVGLYEQYF. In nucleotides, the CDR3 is TGTGCCAGCAGCCAGGAGGTGGGTCTCTACGAGCAGTACTTC.

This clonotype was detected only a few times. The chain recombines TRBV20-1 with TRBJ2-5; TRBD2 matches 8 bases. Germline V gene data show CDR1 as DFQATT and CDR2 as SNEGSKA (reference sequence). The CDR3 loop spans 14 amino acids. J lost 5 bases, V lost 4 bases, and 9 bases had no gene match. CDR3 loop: CSANVQRGMETQYF. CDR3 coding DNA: TGCAGTGCTAATGTCCAGCGGGGGATGGAGACCCAGTACTTC.

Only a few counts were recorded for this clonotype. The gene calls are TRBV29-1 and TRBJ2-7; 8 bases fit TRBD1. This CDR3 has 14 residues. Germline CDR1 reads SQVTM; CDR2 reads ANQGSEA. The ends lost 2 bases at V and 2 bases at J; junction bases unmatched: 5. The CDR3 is CSVETGQAAYEQYV. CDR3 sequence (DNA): TGCAGCGTTGAAACGGGACAGGCTGCCTACGAGCAGTACGTC.

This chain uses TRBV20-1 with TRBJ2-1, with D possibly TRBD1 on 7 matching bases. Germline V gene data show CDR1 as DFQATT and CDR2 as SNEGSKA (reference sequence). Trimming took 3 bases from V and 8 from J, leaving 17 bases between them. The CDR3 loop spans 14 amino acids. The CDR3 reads CSASKTGDSYEQFF. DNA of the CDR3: TGCAGTGCTAGTAAAACAGGGGACTCCTATGAGCAGTTCTTC.

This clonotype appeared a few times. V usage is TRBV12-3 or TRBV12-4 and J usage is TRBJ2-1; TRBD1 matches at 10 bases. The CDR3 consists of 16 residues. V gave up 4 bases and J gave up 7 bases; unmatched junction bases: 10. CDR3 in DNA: TGTGCCAGCAGTTCAACCGGGACAGGGGATGGGAATGAGCAGTTCTTC. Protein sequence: CASSSTGTGDGNEQFF.

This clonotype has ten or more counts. CDR3 coding DNA: TGCGCCAGCAGCTTGGCCGGGACAGGGAACACAGATACGCAGTATTTT. This sequence encodes CASSLAGTGNTDTQYF. V and J are TRBV5-1 and TRBJ2-3; 9 bases agree with TRBD1. The trim removed 0 bases at V and 2 bases at J, leaving 4 bases unmatched. This CDR3 has 16 residues. Germline loops: CDR1 SGHRS, CDR2 YFSETQ.

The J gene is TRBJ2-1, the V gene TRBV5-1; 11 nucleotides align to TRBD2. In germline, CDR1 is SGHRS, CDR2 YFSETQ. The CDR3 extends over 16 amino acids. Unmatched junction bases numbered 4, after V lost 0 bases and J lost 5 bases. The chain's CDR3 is CASSLALAGVNNEQFF. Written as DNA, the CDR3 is TGCGCCAGCAGCTTGGCACTAGCGGGGGTCAACAATGAGCAGTTCTTC. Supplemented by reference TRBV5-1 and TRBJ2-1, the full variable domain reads KAGVTQTPRYLIKTRGQQVTLSCSPISGHRSVSWYQQTPGQGLQFLFEYFSETQRNKGNFPGRFSGRQFSNSRSEMNVSTLELGDSALYLCASSLALAGVNNEQFFGPGTRLTVL.

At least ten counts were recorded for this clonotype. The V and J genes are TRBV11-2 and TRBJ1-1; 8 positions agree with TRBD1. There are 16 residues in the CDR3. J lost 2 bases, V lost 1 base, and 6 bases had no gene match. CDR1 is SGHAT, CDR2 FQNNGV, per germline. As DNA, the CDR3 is TGTGCCAGCAGCTTAGCCTTACAGGGGGTAAACACTGAAGCTTTCTTT. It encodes CASSLALQGVNTEAFF.

The CDR3 DNA reads as TGTGCCAGCAGTTACGATAAGGGGATCTGCACAGATACGCAGTATTTT. Translated, it gives CASSYDKGICTDTQYF. The chain joins TRBV6-2 or TRBV6-3 to TRBJ2-3; weak D call: TRBD1 (5 bases). This CDR3 has 16 residues. Germline V gene lookup returns CDR1 MNHEY and CDR2 SVGEGT. Trimming pared 2 bases from V and 1 base from J, leaving 13 bases between.

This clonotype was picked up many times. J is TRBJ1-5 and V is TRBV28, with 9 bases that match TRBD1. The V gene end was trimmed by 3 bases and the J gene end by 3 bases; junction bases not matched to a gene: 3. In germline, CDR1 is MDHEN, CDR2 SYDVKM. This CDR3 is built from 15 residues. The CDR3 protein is CASSFGDRDNQPQHF. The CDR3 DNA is TGTGCCAGCAGTTTCGGGGACAGGGACAATCAGCCCCAGCATTTT.

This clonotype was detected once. CDR3 DNA: TGTGCCAGCAGCCACAGACAGGGGGGCTACAATGAGCAGTTCTTC. Protein product: CASSHRQGGYNEQFF. The genes are TRBV6-2 or TRBV6-3 and TRBJ2-1; 9 bases line up with TRBD1. Germline CDR1 is MNHEY and CDR2 is SVGEGT. V was pared by 6 bases and J by 3 bases, with 6 bases of the junction left unmatched. This CDR3 has 15 residues.

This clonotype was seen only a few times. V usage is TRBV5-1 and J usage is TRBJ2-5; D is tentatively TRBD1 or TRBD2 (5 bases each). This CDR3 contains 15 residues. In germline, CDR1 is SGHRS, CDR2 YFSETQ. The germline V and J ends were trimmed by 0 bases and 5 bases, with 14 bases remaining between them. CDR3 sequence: CASSLGGTAGETQYF. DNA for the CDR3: TGCGCCAGCAGCTTGGGAGGGACGGCAGGGGAGACCCAGTACTTC.

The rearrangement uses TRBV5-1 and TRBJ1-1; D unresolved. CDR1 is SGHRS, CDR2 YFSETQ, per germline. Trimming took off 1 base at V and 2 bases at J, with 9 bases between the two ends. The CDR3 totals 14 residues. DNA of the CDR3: TGCGCCAGCAGCTTGAGGAGGGTAAACACTGAAGCTTTCTTT. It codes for CASSLRRVNTEAFF.

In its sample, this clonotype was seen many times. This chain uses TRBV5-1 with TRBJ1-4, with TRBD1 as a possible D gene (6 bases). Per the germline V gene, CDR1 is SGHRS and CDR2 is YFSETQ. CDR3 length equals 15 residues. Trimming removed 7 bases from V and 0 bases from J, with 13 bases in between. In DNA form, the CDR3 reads TGCGCCAGCGGAACAGGGAGTGCAACTAATGAAAAACTGTTTTTT. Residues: CASGTGSATNEKLFF.